A selection of T cell receptor beta chains follows, all from one sample in a study of CD8+CD57+ T cells in acquired aplastic anemia. One entry per CDR3 protein results from TCRdb running MiXCR on the reads. The table shows 180,000 or so distinct CDR3 sequences, with under 50% occurring only once. The sample comprised sorted CD4+, CD8+, or CD8+CD57+ T cells (not recorded which) from PBMCs. Source of these receptors: a human donor with aplastic anemia. Both conserved end residues are part of each CDR3.

v_gene,j_gene,CDR3aa
TRBV9,TRBJ1-2,CASSPIGLSYGYTF
TRBV6-1,TRBJ2-7,CASSPLKREQYF
TRBV27,TRBJ2-1,CASSFGHPSSYNKQFF
TRBV19,TRBJ2-7,CASSIGGTIGHEQYF
TRBV19,TRBJ2-7,CASSDNPSSYEQYF
TRBV19,TRBJ2-7,CASSPTSGGSYEQYF
TRBV15,TRBJ1-1,CATSRDRGTEAFF
TRBV25-1,TRBJ2-7,CASSSSLGLADFSSYEQYF
TRBV19,TRBJ1-1,CASSHRGTEAFF
TRBV2,TRBJ2-7,CARGPESRSSYEQYF
TRBV15,TRBJ2-7,CATSRGGVPAYEQYF
TRBV20-1,TRBJ2-7,CSASSVLGSEQYF
TRBV2,TRBJ1-6,CASSLGDRENSPLHF
TRBV7-9,TRBJ1-4,CASSFGANEKLFF
TRBV7-6,TRBJ2-7,CASSPSTGGRGEQYF
TRBV7-8,TRBJ2-5,CASSLARGRETQYF
TRBV7-9,TRBJ2-5,CASSAGDRGQKETQYF
TRBV29-1,TRBJ1-5,CSVTGGGEPQHF
TRBV5-4,TRBJ2-5,CASTPGNQETQYF
TRBV7-9,TRBJ1-1,CASSRQGGGTEAFF
TRBV5-1,TRBJ2-1,CASSLMRGPHNEQFF
TRBV5-8,TRBJ2-7,CASSFSRSSTGEQYF
TRBV15,TRBJ2-1,CATSRATSGDNEQFF
TRBV20-1,TRBJ1-2,CSAEQVGNYGYTF
TRBV6-1,TRBJ2-1,CASSPPGLAAYNEQFF
TRBV7-3,TRBJ2-1,CASSSRQGMRDEQFF
TRBV10-3,TRBJ2-1,CAISESKDRIGSYNEQFF
TRBV12-3/TRBV12-4,TRBJ1-1,CASSLAGGLGNTEAFF
TRBV7-2,TRBJ1-1,CASSLQVNTEAFF
TRBV10-2,TRBJ1-5,CASREAGAGEPQHF
TRBV7-8,TRBJ2-5,CASSPTGGGETQYF
TRBV20-1,TRBJ2-7,CSARLTSASSYEQYF
TRBV5-1,TRBJ2-5,CASSFEGGRRETQYF
TRBV2,TRBJ1-2,CASSFTRGQLNGYTF
TRBV6-2/TRBV6-3,TRBJ1-5,CASSYPFSNQPQHF
TRBV20-1,TRBJ2-1,CSARLAGRNEQFF
TRBV18,TRBJ1-1,CASSPQTPGTEAFF
TRBV19,TRBJ2-3,CASRNTDTQYF
TRBV4-3,TRBJ2-2,CASSQGLAGANTGELFF
TRBV24-1,TRBJ2-1,CATSGTGGLDEQFF
TRBV10-3,TRBJ2-7,CAISESATYEQYF
TRBV5-4,TRBJ1-1,CASRYRGSTEAFF
TRBV5-1,TRBJ2-7,CASSFDRLSSYEQYF
TRBV10-2,TRBJ2-3,CASSQGNRGTDTQYF